The subject of this entry is one T cell receptor beta chain. The germline V gene encodes CDR1 SGHAT and CDR2 FQDESV (reference sequence). The CDR3 spans 16 residues. The V and J ends lost 5 bases and 1 base, in that order; junction bases with no gene match: 7. Assay used: immunoSEQ multiplex PCR; TCRdb lists only in-frame clones, some missing. The sample includes 250,000 to 350,000 clones, roughly 90% seen only once; the top ten take about 18%. This entry is derived from a study of blood T cell repertoires in COVID-19. Study-wide context: Acute and convalescent COVID-19 samples came from the United States, Italy and Spain. The analysed material was cDNA or gDNA that came from T cells, B-cell-depleted T cells, or PBMCs.

The source material was PBMCs or T cells enriched from blood (not recorded which). The chain carries TRBV11-1 and TRBJ2-1; 8 nucleotides line up with TRBD1. This clonotype originated in a woman under 40 who had recovered from COVID-19. The CDR3 DNA follows: TGTGCCAGCAGCCCACGGACAGGGCGATCCTACAATGAGCAGTTCTTC. Protein: CASSPRTGRSYNEQFF.